One sample yielded the 27 T cell receptor beta chains listed below, sequenced in a study of radiotherapy plus CTLA-4 blockade in lung cancer. Clones were read by immunoSEQ multiplex PCR, and TCRdb kept only the in-frame ones, dropping some. The table includes about 90,000 clones, over 75% detected once. The sample here was peripheral blood, taken from a patient treated with radiotherapy plus ipilimumab. Receptors were obtained from a human donor with non-small cell lung cancer that progressed on radiotherapy plus ipilimumab.

The chain couples TRBV30 to TRBJ1-1; 7 bases are shared with TRBD1. With V trimmed by 3 bases and J by 2 bases, 12 bases remained unmatched. Germline V gene data show CDR1 as GTSNPN and CDR2 as SVGIG (reference sequence). The CDR3 length is 16 residues. The CDR3 nucleotides read TGTGCCTGGAGGGGGGACAGCAAACCGCCAAACACTGAAGCTTTCTTT. Protein product: CAWRGDSKPPNTEAFF.

V usage is TRBV2 and J usage is TRBJ2-1; the match to TRBD1 covers 12 bases. This CDR3 is built from 14 residues. Per germline, CDR1 SNHLY and CDR2 FYNNEI. V shed 10 bases and J 8 bases; nucleotides not matched to a gene: 9. CDR3 protein: CAIGLGQGADEQFF. The DNA of the CDR3 is TGTGCCATCGGGCTGGGACAGGGGGCTGATGAGCAGTTCTTC.

The V and J genes are TRBV27 and TRBJ2-7; D is possibly TRBD1 (6 bases). From germline, CDR1 is MNHEY and CDR2 SMNVEV (reference sequence). The V and J ends lost 2 bases and 3 bases respectively, with 11 bases between them. This CDR3 has 14 residues. The CDR3 bases are TGTGCCAGCAGTTTACAGGCAGGGGTCTACGAGCAGTACTTC. It yields the protein CASSLQAGVYEQYF.

The rearrangement joins TRBV6-5 to TRBJ1-4, with a tentative D call TRBD1 (6 bases). Germline V CDR1 and CDR2: MNHEY, SVGAGI. Trimming removed 2 bases at V and 4 bases at J, with 11 bases between. CDR3 size: 15 residues. The CDR3 DNA sequence: TGTGCCAGCAGTTACGAAGGGGGGAATAATGAAAAACTGTTTTTT. It specifies CASSYEGGNNEKLFF.

This rearrangement joins TRBV27 to TRBJ2-7; D assignment may be TRBD1 or TRBD2 (6 bases each). V shed 3 bases and J shed 6 bases, with 18 bases lying between them. Germline values: CDR1 MNHEY, CDR2 SMNVEV (reference sequence). The CDR3 is made up of 15 amino acids. The CDR3 DNA reads TGTGCCAGCAGTTTCGCGGGACATTCTGTCCGCGAGCAGTACTTC. Its translation is CASSFAGHSVREQYF.

CDR3 amino acids: CASSPGNRQETQYF. In DNA, the CDR3 is TGTGCCAGCAGTCCGGGGAATCGCCAAGAGACCCAGTACTTC. The J gene is TRBJ2-5, the V gene TRBV27; D is possibly TRBD2 (5 bases). Per the germline V gene, CDR1 is MNHEY and CDR2 is SMNVEV (reference sequence). With 5 bases removed from V and 1 base from J, the gap between germline ends came to 11 bases. The length of the CDR3 is 14 residues.

The CDR3 sequence: CATGGPGNTGELFF. In DNA form, the CDR3 reads TGTGCCACCGGGGGGCCCGGGAACACCGGGGAGCTGTTTTTT. This chain joins TRBV9 and TRBJ2-2; a weak D match, TRBD2 (7 bases). Germline-derived CDR1 and CDR2 are SGDLS and YYNGEE. Trimming shortened V by 9 bases and J by 1 base, and 13 bases separated the two germline ends. This CDR3 has 14 amino acids. Full variable domain (missing parts from reference TRBV9 and TRBJ2-2): DSGVTQTPKHLITATGQRVTLRCSPRSGDLSVYWYQQSLDQGLQFLIQYYNGEERAKGNILERFSAQQFPDLHSELNLSSLELGDSALYFCATGGPGNTGELFFGEGSRLTVL.

V is TRBV7-2 and J is TRBJ2-1, with 10 bases that match TRBD2. The CDR3 runs 17 residues. Trimming cost V 4 bases and J 8 bases; bases outside gene matches: 14. Germline V gives CDR1 SGHTA, CDR2 FQGNSA. This CDR3 is CASSSGPGKREGYEQFF. The CDR3 bases are TGTGCCAGCAGCTCCGGCCCAGGGAAGCGGGAGGGGTATGAGCAGTTCTTC. Drawing the rest from reference TRBV7-2 and TRBJ2-1, the complete variable domain is GAGVSQSPSNKVTEKGKDVELRCDPISGHTALYWYRQSLGQGLEFLIYFQGNSAPDKSGLPSDRFSAERTGGSVSTLTIQRTQQEDSAVYLCASSSGPGKREGYEQFFGPGTRLTVL.

The CDR3 loop reads CASSPLRQGSANVLTF. In nucleotides, the CDR3 is TGCGCCAGCAGCCCCCTGCGACAGGGATCGGCCAACGTCCTGACTTTC. The genes are TRBV5-1 and TRBJ2-6; 7 bases are shared with TRBD1. The junction had 10 bases not matched to a gene; V was cut back by 4 bases and J by 6 bases. CDR3 length: 16 residues. Germline V gives CDR1 SGHRS, CDR2 YFSETQ.

The chain employs TRBV27 and TRBJ2-1; D not resolved. The CDR3 has 12 residues. Germline V gene sequence: CDR1 MNHEY, CDR2 SMNVEV (reference sequence). Trimming left V 5 bases short and J 9 bases short, with 11 bases between. The CDR3 spells CASSAINGEQFF. The CDR3 DNA reads TGTGCCAGCAGTGCCATAAACGGTGAGCAGTTCTTC.

This clone was seen only once. The chain couples TRBV29-1 to TRBJ1-2; D uncertain. The CDR3 is 13 amino acids. V dropped 6 bases and J dropped 2 bases, with 13 bases sitting between them. CDR1 SQVTM and CDR2 ANQGSEA come from the germline V gene. The CDR3 region is CSVVTGQNYGYTF. The CDR3 bases are TGCAGCGTAGTAACTGGCCAGAACTATGGCTACACCTTC.

The chain has TRBV7-2 and TRBJ2-5; 8 nucleotides match TRBD2. Germline trimming cut 2 bases from V and 2 bases from J; bases unmatched to any gene: 7. The CDR3 is 16 residues long. Germline V gene lookup returns CDR1 SGHTA and CDR2 FQGNSA. The CDR3 DNA reads as TGTGCCAGCAGCTTAATGGGCCCGGGGGGGCAAGAGACCCAGTACTTC. As protein: CASSLMGPGGQETQYF.

This clone was found a few times. Within the sample, other DNA sequences also encode this same CDR3. The gene calls are TRBV5-1 and TRBJ2-3, with 7 nucleotides matching TRBD2. This CDR3 has 14 residues. The junction had 2 bases not matched to a gene; V was cut back by 3 bases and J by 1 base. Germline CDR1 reads SGHRS; CDR2 reads YFSETQ. CDR3 protein: CASSWGGGTDTQYF. The CDR3 DNA reads TGCGCCAGCAGCTGGGGGGGAGGCACAGATACGCAGTATTTT. Supplemented by reference TRBV5-1 and TRBJ2-3, the full variable domain reads KAGVTQTPRYLIKTRGQQVTLSCSPISGHRSVSWYQQTPGQGLQFLFEYFSETQRNKGNFPGRFSGRQFSNSRSEMNVSTLELGDSALYLCASSWGGGTDTQYFGPGTRLTVL.

The chain is built from TRBV4-2 and TRBJ2-3, with 16 bases matching TRBD2. V dropped 4 bases and J dropped 1; count of bases not matched to a gene: 2. CDR1 is LGHNA, CDR2 YNFKEQ, per germline. This CDR3 is 17 amino acids long. CDR3 sequence reads: CASSLGTSGGGTDTQYF. The CDR3 DNA reads TGTGCCAGCAGCCTTGGGACTAGCGGGGGGGGCACAGATACGCAGTATTTT.

The chain couples TRBV30 to TRBJ1-5; 7 bases align to TRBD1. Germline values: CDR1 GTSNPN, CDR2 SVGIG (reference sequence). This CDR3 comprises 14 residues. V dropped 1 base and J dropped 6; count of bases not matched to a gene: 6. This CDR3 is CAWSATGDGQPQHF. Here the CDR3 DNA reads TGTGCCTGGAGTGCCACAGGGGATGGTCAGCCCCAGCATTTT. The full variable domain, with the rest looked up from reference TRBV30 and TRBJ1-5, is SQTIHQWPATLVQPVGSPLSLECTVEGTSNPNLYWYRQAAGRGLQLLFYSVGIGQISSEVPQNLSASRPQDRQFILSSKKLLLSDSGFYLCAWSATGDGQPQHFGDGTRLSIL.

This chain joins TRBV25-1 and TRBJ1-2; D is possibly TRBD1 (6 bases). In germline, CDR1 is MGHDK, CDR2 SYGVNS. V was pared by 4 bases and J by 4 bases, with 13 bases between. The CDR3 loop spans 14 amino acids. The CDR3 region has the DNA TGTGCCAGCAGTGGACAGAGCAGGGGCTATGGCTACACCTTC. It translates to CASSGQSRGYGYTF.

The genes are TRBV9 and TRBJ1-1, with D hard to call. V lost 0 bases and J lost 1, with 4 bases in between. The CDR3 is made up of 13 amino acids. Germline loops: CDR1 SGDLS, CDR2 YYNGEE. CDR3 loop: CASSVDRNTEAFF. The CDR3, as DNA: TGTGCCAGCAGCGTAGACAGGAACACTGAAGCTTTCTTT.

This clone is a singleton in its sample. V gene TRBV6-1 combines with J gene TRBJ2-2; D remains ambiguous. The CDR3 contains 14 residues. Germline values: CDR1 MNHNS, CDR2 SASEGT. The ends were cut back, 2 bases at V and 3 bases at J, with 7 bases in the middle. This chain's CDR3 is CASSELPHTGELFF. The DNA of the CDR3 is TGTGCCAGCAGTGAACTCCCCCACACCGGGGAGCTGTTTTTT.

The rearrangement joins TRBV7-2 to TRBJ2-7, with 7 bases fitting TRBD1. This CDR3 comprises 13 residues. Germline V gene sequence: CDR1 SGHTA, CDR2 FQGNSA. Trimming removed 5 bases from V and 2 bases from J; junction bases left unmatched: 3. CDR3 sequence: CASSPDRTYEQYF. CDR3 coding DNA: TGTGCCAGCAGCCCGGACAGGACCTACGAGCAGTACTTC.

The J gene is TRBJ1-4, the V gene TRBV5-1; possibly TRBD1 for D (5 bases). The germline V gene has CDR1 SGHRS and CDR2 YFSETQ. V lost 0 bases and J lost 4, with 13 bases in between. The CDR3 is 16 residues long. The chain's CDR3 is CASSLGGTALNEKLFF. The CDR3 DNA reads TGCGCCAGCAGCTTGGGAGGGACGGCGCTTAATGAAAAACTGTTTTTT.

DNA for the CDR3: TGTGCCAGCTCACCAGGAGGAGGTTCACCCCTCCACTTT. Translating gives CASSPGGGSPLHF. The chain carries TRBV18 and TRBJ1-6; D is unclear. The germline V gene encodes CDR1 KGHSH and CDR2 LQKENI. The CDR3 contains 13 residues. V was trimmed by 2 bases and J by 9 bases, leaving 8 bases between them.

The chain joins TRBV5-1 to TRBJ2-7; 15 bases are shared with TRBD2. V dropped 0 bases and J dropped 10; count of bases not matched to a gene: 8. Germline-derived CDR1 and CDR2 are SGHRS and YFSETQ. CDR3 length: 16 residues. CDR3 DNA sequence: TGCGCCAGCAGCTTGGGGGGACTAGCGGGAGGTCTTGAACAGTACTTC. This sequence encodes CASSLGGLAGGLEQYF.

The chain employs TRBV7-9 and TRBJ1-2, with D perhaps matching TRBD1 (5 bases). The CDR3 is 14 amino acids. Germline CDR1 is SEHNR and CDR2 is FQNEAQ (reference sequence). V was shortened by 5 bases and J by 6 bases, with 16 bases between the two germline ends. CDR3 loop: CASSHEATAHGYTF. The CDR3 DNA reads TGTGCCAGCAGCCACGAGGCGACAGCTCATGGCTACACCTTC.

The chain carries TRBV6-5 and TRBJ2-1; D may be TRBD1 (6 bases). The CDR3 is made up of 12 amino acids. Per germline, CDR1 MNHEY and CDR2 SVGAGI. Trimming removed 6 bases at V and 8 bases at J, with 11 bases between. CDR3 amino acids: CASSLQGDEQFF. The DNA for the CDR3 is TGTGCCAGCAGCTTACAGGGTGATGAGCAGTTCTTC.

The chain is built from TRBV4-3 and TRBJ1-4; D possibly corresponds to TRBD1 (6 bases). Germline values: CDR1 LGHNA, CDR2 YSLEER. V shed 0 bases and J shed 4 bases, with 12 bases lying between them. This CDR3 spans 16 amino acids. CDR3 bases: TGCGCCAGCAGCCAAGAAGAGGACAGCCATAATGAAAAACTGTTTTTT. This translates into CASSQEEDSHNEKLFF.

V gene TRBV23-1 combines with J gene TRBJ1-2; TRBD1 agrees at 8 bases. TRBV23-1 is flagged as an ORF with uncertain function. This CDR3 region has 16 residues. V lost 4 bases and J lost 3; bases outside the gene matches: 10. In DNA, the CDR3 is TGCGCCAGCAGTCTAACCCCGGGACAGGTATACTATGGCTACACCTTC. Its protein product is CASSLTPGQVYYGYTF.

The chain uses TRBV9 and TRBJ1-3, with D tentatively TRBD1 (6 bases). The CDR3 extends over 16 amino acids. Per germline, CDR1 SGDLS and CDR2 YYNGEE. Trimming took 0 bases from V and 0 from J, leaving 10 bases between them. CDR3 sequence reads: CASSVEGQSSGNTIYF. The CDR3 nucleotides read TGTGCCAGCAGCGTAGAAGGACAGAGCTCTGGAAACACCATATATTTT. The whole variable domain, remainder taken from reference TRBV9 and TRBJ1-3, is DSGVTQTPKHLITATGQRVTLRCSPRSGDLSVYWYQQSLDQGLQFLIQYYNGEERAKGNILERFSAQQFPDLHSELNLSSLELGDSALYFCASSVEGQSSGNTIYFGEGSWLTVV.